Sequencing of this T cell receptor (beta chain) was carried out in a study of OX40 agonist ivuxolimab in advanced cancers. Study background: Patients received ivuxolimab, an intravenous treatment, every 2 weeks at 0.01 to 10 mg/kg. Overall study findings and caveats: Compared with CD4+, CD8+ T cells on average had more expanded clones. Some nonresponders additionally presented with little normalized T-cell clonal expansion.

The assay was immunoSEQ multiplex PCR, and TCRdb's table has in-frame clones only and misses some. The sample lists 55,000 to 80,000 clones, over 75% occurring once. This CDR3 has 17 residues. CDR1 and CDR2 from the germline V gene are KGHSH and LQKENI. V lost 0 bases to trimming and J lost 2 bases, with 14 bases between them. A word on this clone: As yet, its antigen is unknown.

The source material was CD4+ or CD8+ T cells sorted from blood, sampled in a trial of the OX40 agonist ivuxolimab. The rearrangement uses TRBV18 and TRBJ2-1; maybe TRBD1 (5 bases). The clonotype originates from an adult with an advanced solid tumor such as melanoma, head and neck, liver or kidney cancer. In DNA form, the CDR3 reads TGTGCCAGCTCACCACCGTCAGGGAACGGGCCCTACAATGAGCAGTTCTTC. Translation gives CASSPPSGNGPYNEQFF. The whole variable domain, filled in from reference TRBV18 and TRBJ2-1, reads NAGVMQNPRHLVRRRGQEARLRCSPMKGHSHVYWYRQLPEEGLKFMVYLQKENIIDESGMPKERFSAEFPKEGPSILRIQQVVRGDSAAYFCASSPPSGNGPYNEQFFGPGTRLTVL.